This is a list of T cell receptor beta chains from one sample in a study of monozygotic twins with inflammatory bowel disease. TCRdb re-analyzed the 5' RACE reads; it lists each CDR3 protein once, without DNA. Listed are 330,000 or so distinct CDR3 sequences; roughly 2% falls within the top ten. The sequenced sample consisted of blood. These receptors were taken from a human donor with ulcerative colitis or Crohn's disease, or a healthy co-twin of an affected twin (not recorded which). CDR3s include the opening cysteine and the closing phenylalanine or tryptophan. Fields, in order: CDR3 length, V gene, J gene, CDR3 protein.

>15|TRBV11-2|TRBJ2-7
CASSLTRVGHHEQYF
>11|TRBV6-1|TRBJ1-2
CASSGLGGYTF
>15|TRBV5-1|TRBJ1-3
CASSVGAGGGNTIYF
>15|TRBV12-3/TRBV12-4|TRBJ1-5
CASSSETGVNQPQHF
>16|TRBV24-1|TRBJ1-4
CTTSDLRDRGWEKLFF
>15|TRBV20-1|TRBJ2-1
CSARDPSGRADEQFF
>12|TRBV5-1|TRBJ2-7
CASTLSGIEQYF
>16|TRBV30|TRBJ2-5
CAWSVRRIRGTETQYF
>13|TRBV6-1|TRBJ1-1
CASRVQGNTEAFF
>14|TRBV25-1|TRBJ2-7
CASSEYGTGRQQYF
>13|TRBV20-1|TRBJ1-3
CSARVQGGNTIYF
>13|TRBV19|TRBJ1-1
CASSILSVTEAFF
>15|TRBV5-1|TRBJ1-4
CASSAGFATNEKLFF
>16|TRBV3-1|TRBJ2-3
CASSPRVRAQRDTQYF
>11|TRBV5-1|TRBJ2-7
CASSFLGEQYF
>15|TRBV6-5|TRBJ2-1
CASSYSQGLRIEQFF
>14|TRBV6-1|TRBJ1-2
CASSRSGKEGGYTF
>16|TRBV5-6|TRBJ2-7
CASSLWVSGGSYEQYF
>13|TRBV27|TRBJ1-1
CASSVQKDTEAFF
>12|TRBV20-1|TRBJ1-1
CSAGVGGTEAFF
>14|TRBV11-3|TRBJ2-3
CASSLGVNTDTQYF
>17|TRBV4-1|TRBJ1-1
CASSQERGASGNTEAFF
>12|TRBV11-2|TRBJ1-1
CASSFRDTEAFF
>17|TRBV20-1|TRBJ1-5
CSARDAQISSSLEPQHF
>13|TRBV30|TRBJ1-4
CAWKGQGERKLFF
>13|TRBV7-2|TRBJ1-1
CASSPMTGRVAFF
>13|TRBV7-9|TRBJ2-7
CASAGTFGNEQYF
>17|TRBV4-2|TRBJ1-6
CASSQDVSPEVKSPLHF
>17|TRBV5-8|TRBJ2-5
CASSLAWLAGDPETQYF